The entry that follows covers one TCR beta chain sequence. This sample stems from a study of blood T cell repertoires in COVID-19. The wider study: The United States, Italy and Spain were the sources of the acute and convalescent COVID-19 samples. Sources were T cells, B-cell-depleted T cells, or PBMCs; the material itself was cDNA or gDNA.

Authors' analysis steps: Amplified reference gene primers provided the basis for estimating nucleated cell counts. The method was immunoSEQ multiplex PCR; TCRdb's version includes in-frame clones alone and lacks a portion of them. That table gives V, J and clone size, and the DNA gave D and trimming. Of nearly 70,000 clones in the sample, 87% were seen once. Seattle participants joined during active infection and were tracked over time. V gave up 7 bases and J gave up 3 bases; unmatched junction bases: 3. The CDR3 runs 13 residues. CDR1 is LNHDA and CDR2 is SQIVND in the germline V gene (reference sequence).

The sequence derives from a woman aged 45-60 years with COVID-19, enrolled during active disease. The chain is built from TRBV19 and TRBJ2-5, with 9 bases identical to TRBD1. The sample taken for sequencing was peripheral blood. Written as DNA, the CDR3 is TGTGCCAGTACCGGGACAGGGAAAGAGACCCAGTACTTC. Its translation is CASTGTGKETQYF.